Listed below are T cell receptor beta chains from one sample, sequenced in a study of CD8 T cells in Susac syndrome. Each CDR3 protein is one row after TCRdb ran MiXCR on the immunoSEQ multiplex PCR reads. Of around 180,000 distinct CDR3 sequences listed, approximately 95% are singletons. The sequenced sample was CD8+ T cells from PBMCs. Receptors originate from a human donor with multiple sclerosis. CDR3s include the opening cysteine and the closing phenylalanine or tryptophan. The order of the fields is V gene, J gene, CDR3 length, clone size, D gene, CDR3 protein, CDR3 DNA. D genes are given only for firm matches. Only part of the rows carry a size: once, few, many, or a class if the clone is expanded.

V gene: TRBV2
J gene: TRBJ2-1
CDR3 length: 12
clone size: .
D gene: .
CDR3 protein: CARMGESNEQFF
CDR3 DNA: TGTGCCAGGATGGGGGAGTCCAATGAGCAGTTCTTC

V gene: TRBV7-8
J gene: TRBJ2-7
CDR3 length: 13
clone size: .
D gene: .
CDR3 protein: CASSYHQGYEQYF
CDR3 DNA: TGTGCCAGCAGCTACCACCAGGGCTACGAGCAGTACTTC

V gene: TRBV20-1
J gene: TRBJ2-7
CDR3 length: 17
clone size: .
D gene: TRBD1
CDR3 protein: CSARDLPRTGIGYEQYF
CDR3 DNA: TGCAGTGCTAGAGATCTCCCTCGGACAGGGATCGGCTACGAGCAGTACTTC

V gene: TRBV20-1
J gene: TRBJ2-1
CDR3 length: 14
clone size: .
D gene: TRBD2
CDR3 protein: CSARGGTSGVVQFF
CDR3 DNA: TGCAGTGCTAGGGGTGGGACTAGCGGTGTGGTGCAGTTCTTC

V gene: TRBV25-1
J gene: TRBJ1-4
CDR3 length: 11
clone size: .
D gene: .
CDR3 protein: CASSDDEKLFF
CDR3 DNA: TGTGCCAGCAGTGATGATGAAAAACTGTTTTTT

V gene: TRBV20-1
J gene: TRBJ2-1
CDR3 length: 11
clone size: .
D gene: TRBD2
CDR3 protein: CSGLAQNEQFF
CDR3 DNA: TGCAGTGGACTAGCGCAGAATGAGCAGTTCTTC

V gene: TRBV29-1
J gene: TRBJ2-7
CDR3 length: 15
clone size: .
D gene: TRBD2
CDR3 protein: CSAASGEGPFFEQYF
CDR3 DNA: TGCAGCGCCGCCTCGGGGGAGGGCCCTTTTTTCGAGCAGTACTTC

V gene: TRBV2
J gene: TRBJ2-1
CDR3 length: 15
clone size: .
D gene: TRBD2
CDR3 protein: CASRPGTSIVYEQFF
CDR3 DNA: TGTGCCAGCAGGCCTGGGACTAGCATTGTGTATGAGCAGTTCTTC

V gene: TRBV3-1
J gene: TRBJ2-5
CDR3 length: 17
clone size: .
D gene: TRBD2
CDR3 protein: CASSNWRSGTYQETQYF
CDR3 DNA: TGTGCCAGCAGTAATTGGCGGAGCGGGACGTACCAAGAGACCCAGTACTTC

V gene: TRBV27
J gene: TRBJ2-7
CDR3 length: 16
clone size: once
D gene: TRBD1
CDR3 protein: CASTPGGQASSYEQYF
CDR3 DNA: TGTGCCAGCACCCCTGGGGGACAGGCGAGCTCCTACGAGCAGTACTTC

V gene: TRBV29-1
J gene: TRBJ1-1
CDR3 length: 17
clone size: .
D gene: .
CDR3 protein: CSVQGGVTGDGNTEAFF
CDR3 DNA: TGCAGCGTTCAAGGGGGGGTGACAGGTGATGGGAACACTGAAGCTTTCTTT

V gene: TRBV7-9
J gene: TRBJ2-7
CDR3 length: 15
clone size: once
D gene: TRBD2
CDR3 protein: CASSKKSGGNYEQYF
CDR3 DNA: TGTGCCAGCAGCAAAAAAAGCGGGGGTAACTACGAGCAGTACTTC

V gene: TRBV27
J gene: TRBJ1-1
CDR3 length: 14
clone size: .
D gene: TRBD1
CDR3 protein: CASSLGQGYTEAFF
CDR3 DNA: TGTGCCAGCAGTCTGGGACAGGGGTACACTGAAGCTTTCTTT

V gene: TRBV20-1
J gene: TRBJ2-7
CDR3 length: 14
clone size: .
D gene: .
CDR3 protein: CSARDLQGVGEQYF
CDR3 DNA: TGCAGTGCTAGAGATCTTCAGGGCGTGGGCGAGCAGTACTTC

V gene: TRBV5-6
J gene: TRBJ2-2
CDR3 length: 12
clone size: .
D gene: .
CDR3 protein: CASSLTRRELFF
CDR3 DNA: TGTGCCAGCAGCTTAACGCGTCGGGAGCTGTTTTTT

V gene: TRBV4-1
J gene: TRBJ1-1
CDR3 length: 13
clone size: .
D gene: .
CDR3 protein: CASTREVGTEAFF
CDR3 DNA: TGCGCCAGCACGAGGGAGGTGGGCACTGAAGCTTTCTTT

V gene: TRBV9
J gene: TRBJ2-1
CDR3 length: 11
clone size: .
D gene: .
CDR3 protein: CASKGQAEQFF
CDR3 DNA: TGTGCCAGCAAGGGACAAGCAGAGCAGTTCTTC

V gene: TRBV29-1
J gene: TRBJ1-2
CDR3 length: 14
clone size: .
D gene: .
CDR3 protein: CSVGPPGANYGYTF
CDR3 DNA: TGCAGCGTTGGCCCTCCGGGGGCTAACTATGGCTACACCTTC

V gene: TRBV29-1
J gene: TRBJ1-2
CDR3 length: 15
clone size: .
D gene: .
CDR3 protein: CSVDEGGRNFHGYTF
CDR3 DNA: TGCAGCGTTGATGAGGGGGGGAGGAACTTTCATGGCTACACCTTC

V gene: TRBV5-4
J gene: TRBJ2-3
CDR3 length: 14
clone size: .
D gene: .
CDR3 protein: CASSLGSGTDTQYF
CDR3 DNA: TGTGCCAGCAGCTTGGGGTCTGGCACAGATACGCAGTATTTT

V gene: TRBV9
J gene: TRBJ2-1
CDR3 length: 15
clone size: .
D gene: .
CDR3 protein: CASSVRDAAYNEQFF
CDR3 DNA: TGTGCCAGCAGCGTCCGGGACGCCGCCTACAATGAGCAGTTCTTC

V gene: TRBV29-1
J gene: TRBJ2-2
CDR3 length: 12
clone size: .
D gene: .
CDR3 protein: CSVVRVSGELFF
CDR3 DNA: TGCAGCGTTGTTAGGGTTAGCGGGGAGCTGTTTTTT

V gene: TRBV20-1
J gene: TRBJ2-7
CDR3 length: 13
clone size: .
D gene: .
CDR3 protein: CSASKTTSYEQYF
CDR3 DNA: TGCAGTGCTAGCAAGACAACTAGCTACGAGCAGTACTTC

V gene: TRBV4-1
J gene: TRBJ2-1
CDR3 length: 15
clone size: .
D gene: TRBD2
CDR3 protein: CASSQEVASGAEQFF
CDR3 DNA: TGCGCCAGCAGCCAAGAAGTGGCTAGCGGGGCTGAGCAGTTCTTC

V gene: TRBV27
J gene: TRBJ2-3
CDR3 length: 16
clone size: .
D gene: TRBD2
CDR3 protein: CASSSIAGTGTDTQYF
CDR3 DNA: TGTGCCAGCAGTTCCATAGCGGGAACAGGGACAGATACGCAGTATTTT

V gene: TRBV11-2
J gene: TRBJ2-7
CDR3 length: 13
clone size: .
D gene: .
CDR3 protein: CASSTGTQDEQYF
CDR3 DNA: TGTGCCAGCAGCACCGGGACGCAGGACGAGCAGTACTTC

V gene: TRBV29-1
J gene: TRBJ2-7
CDR3 length: 14
clone size: .
D gene: .
CDR3 protein: CSVELRQQPYEQYF
CDR3 DNA: TGCAGCGTTGAATTAAGACAGCAGCCCTACGAGCAGTACTTC

V gene: TRBV10-3
J gene: TRBJ1-5
CDR3 length: 16
clone size: .
D gene: TRBD1
CDR3 protein: CATKDRGLLSNQPQHF
CDR3 DNA: TGTGCCACCAAGGACAGGGGGCTACTTAGCAATCAGCCCCAGCATTTT

V gene: TRBV18
J gene: TRBJ2-4
CDR3 length: 12
clone size: .
D gene: .
CDR3 protein: CASSPHGNIQYF
CDR3 DNA: TGTGCCAGCTCACCGCACGGAAACATTCAGTACTTC

V gene: TRBV25-1
J gene: TRBJ2-5
CDR3 length: 15
clone size: .
D gene: .
CDR3 protein: CASSDVQGQQETQYF
CDR3 DNA: TGTGCCAGCAGTGATGTCCAGGGGCAACAGGAGACCCAGTACTTC

V gene: TRBV20-1
J gene: TRBJ2-2
CDR3 length: 16
clone size: .
D gene: .
CDR3 protein: CSARGRRGTNTGELFF
CDR3 DNA: TGCAGTGCTAGAGGTCGTCGGGGAACGAACACCGGGGAGCTGTTTTTT

V gene: TRBV3-1
J gene: TRBJ2-7
CDR3 length: 13
clone size: .
D gene: .
CDR3 protein: CASSQDQTSEQYF
CDR3 DNA: TGTGCCAGCAGCCAAGATCAGACTAGCGAGCAGTACTTC

V gene: TRBV29-1
J gene: TRBJ2-3
CDR3 length: 16
clone size: once
D gene: TRBD2
CDR3 protein: CSVGGGVAASTDTQYF
CDR3 DNA: TGCAGCGTCGGCGGGGGAGTAGCGGCTAGCACAGATACGCAGTATTTT

V gene: TRBV20-1
J gene: TRBJ2-5
CDR3 length: 15
clone size: .
D gene: .
CDR3 protein: CGAPTALPQVETQYF
CDR3 DNA: TGCGGTGCTCCGACCGCCCTACCACAGGTGGAGACCCAGTACTTC

V gene: TRBV7-8
J gene: TRBJ1-6
CDR3 length: 15
clone size: .
D gene: .
CDR3 protein: CASSPHEGSGSPLHF
CDR3 DNA: TGTGCCAGCAGTCCGCACGAAGGGTCGGGTTCACCCCTCCACTTT

V gene: TRBV7-9
J gene: TRBJ2-5
CDR3 length: 15
clone size: .
D gene: TRBD2
CDR3 protein: CASSLERGPQETQYF
CDR3 DNA: TGTGCCAGCAGCTTAGAGCGGGGCCCTCAAGAGACCCAGTACTTC

V gene: TRBV6-1
J gene: TRBJ2-5
CDR3 length: 14
clone size: .
D gene: .
CDR3 protein: CASSNRTTQETQYF
CDR3 DNA: TGTGCCAGCAGTAACCGAACAACGCAAGAGACCCAGTACTTC

V gene: TRBV27
J gene: TRBJ2-3
CDR3 length: 14
clone size: .
D gene: .
CDR3 protein: CASSSIAATDTQYF
CDR3 DNA: TGTGCCAGCAGTTCCATCGCAGCCACAGATACGCAGTATTTT

V gene: TRBV5-1
J gene: TRBJ2-5
CDR3 length: 15
clone size: .
D gene: TRBD1
CDR3 protein: CASRVSGGILETQYF
CDR3 DNA: TGCGCCAGCAGAGTGTCAGGGGGCATCTTGGAGACCCAGTACTTC

V gene: TRBV12-3/TRBV12-4
J gene: TRBJ2-7
CDR3 length: 14
clone size: .
D gene: .
CDR3 protein: CASSFYPSSYEQYF
CDR3 DNA: TGTGCCAGCAGTTTTTACCCAAGCTCCTACGAGCAGTACTTC

V gene: TRBV28
J gene: TRBJ2-1
CDR3 length: 16
clone size: .
D gene: .
CDR3 protein: CASSPGRGRSYNEQFF
CDR3 DNA: TGTGCCAGCAGTCCTGGAAGGGGTCGCTCCTACAATGAGCAGTTCTTC

V gene: TRBV7-9
J gene: TRBJ2-7
CDR3 length: 15
clone size: .
D gene: .
CDR3 protein: CASSLGAGKPYEQYF
CDR3 DNA: TGTGCCAGCAGCTTAGGGGCAGGGAAGCCCTACGAGCAGTACTTC

V gene: TRBV5-1
J gene: TRBJ1-1
CDR3 length: 15
clone size: .
D gene: TRBD1
CDR3 protein: CASSSTGAGGNEAFF
CDR3 DNA: TGCGCCAGCAGCTCCACAGGGGCGGGTGGGAATGAAGCTTTCTTT

V gene: TRBV3-1
J gene: TRBJ2-1
CDR3 length: 16
clone size: .
D gene: .
CDR3 protein: CASSQDWAKLYNEQFF
CDR3 DNA: TGTGCCAGCAGCCAAGACTGGGCGAAACTGTACAATGAGCAGTTCTTC

V gene: TRBV4-1
J gene: TRBJ2-7
CDR3 length: 14
clone size: .
D gene: .
CDR3 protein: CASSYRRSSYEQYF
CDR3 DNA: TGCGCCAGCAGCTATCGACGGTCTTCCTACGAGCAGTACTTC

V gene: TRBV3-1
J gene: TRBJ2-7
CDR3 length: 16
clone size: .
D gene: .
CDR3 protein: CASSHSRSGASYEQYF
CDR3 DNA: TGTGCCAGCAGCCACAGCCGTTCAGGGGCCTCCTACGAGCAGTACTTC

V gene: TRBV20-1
J gene: TRBJ2-7
CDR3 length: 13
clone size: .
D gene: TRBD2
CDR3 protein: CSATSGETYEQYF
CDR3 DNA: TGCAGTGCTACTAGCGGGGAAACCTACGAGCAGTACTTC

V gene: TRBV30
J gene: TRBJ2-7
CDR3 length: 13
clone size: .
D gene: .
CDR3 protein: CAVFRDTTYEQYF
CDR3 DNA: TGTGCAGTTTTCAGGGACACCACCTACGAGCAGTACTTC

V gene: TRBV2
J gene: TRBJ1-5
CDR3 length: 16
clone size: .
D gene: .
CDR3 protein: CASSDQEQRRDQPQHF
CDR3 DNA: TGTGCCAGCAGTGATCAAGAACAGAGGCGCGATCAGCCCCAGCATTTT

V gene: TRBV27
J gene: TRBJ2-5
CDR3 length: 13
clone size: .
D gene: .
CDR3 protein: CASSPAWEETQYF
CDR3 DNA: TGTGCCAGCAGTCCAGCCTGGGAAGAGACCCAGTACTTC

V gene: TRBV13
J gene: TRBJ1-5
CDR3 length: 16
clone size: .
D gene: .
CDR3 protein: CASSLRGGGPNQPQHF
CDR3 DNA: TGTGCCAGCAGCTTAAGGGGTGGTGGGCCTAATCAGCCCCAGCATTTT

V gene: TRBV3-1
J gene: TRBJ2-5
CDR3 length: 13
clone size: .
D gene: .
CDR3 protein: CASSQVSEETQYF
CDR3 DNA: TGTGCCAGCAGCCAAGTTTCGGAAGAGACCCAGTACTTC

V gene: TRBV9
J gene: TRBJ2-3
CDR3 length: 17
clone size: .
D gene: TRBD2
CDR3 protein: CASSRLAGGPSTDTQYF
CDR3 DNA: TGTGCCAGCAGTCGACTAGCGGGAGGGCCGAGCACAGATACGCAGTATTTT